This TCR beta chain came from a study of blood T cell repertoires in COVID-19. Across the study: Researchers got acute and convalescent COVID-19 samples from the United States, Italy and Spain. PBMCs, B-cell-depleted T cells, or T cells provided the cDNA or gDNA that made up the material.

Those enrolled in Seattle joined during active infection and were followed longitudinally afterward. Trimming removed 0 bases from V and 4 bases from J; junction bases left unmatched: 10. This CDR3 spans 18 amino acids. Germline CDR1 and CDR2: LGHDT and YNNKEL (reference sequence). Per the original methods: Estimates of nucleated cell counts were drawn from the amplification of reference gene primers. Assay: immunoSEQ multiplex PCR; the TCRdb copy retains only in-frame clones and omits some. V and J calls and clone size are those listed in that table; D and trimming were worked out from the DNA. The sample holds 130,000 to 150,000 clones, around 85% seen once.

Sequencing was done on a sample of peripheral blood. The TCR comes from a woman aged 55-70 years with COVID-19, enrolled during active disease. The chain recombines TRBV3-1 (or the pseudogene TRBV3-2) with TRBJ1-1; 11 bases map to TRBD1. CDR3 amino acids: CASSQEDGTGGVGTEAFF. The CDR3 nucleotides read TGTGCCAGCAGCCAAGAAGACGGGACAGGGGGTGTTGGCACTGAAGCTTTCTTT.